One and the same sample provided the 30 T cell receptor beta chains below, sequenced in a study of regulatory T cells in long-lasting Graves disease. The time point denotes: persistent/refractory GD, antithyroid drugs over 5 years with positive TRAb. Construction of the TCR library relied on RNA isolated from PBMCs. Investigators prepared the TCR beta libraries by applying iRepertoire HTBI primers and Arm-PCR of CDR3 regions. Using its own MiXCR run on the multiplex PCR reads, TCRdb lists one record per CDR3 protein. This table has about 470,000 distinct CDR3 sequences, less than 25% appearing once. Specimen: peripheral blood mononuclear cells (PBMCs), collected when the disease was refractory, from a patient treated with antithyroid drugs. The receptors come from a female donor with Graves disease.

The rearrangement joins TRBV7-2 to TRBJ2-2; D is perhaps TRBD2 (6 bases). Per germline, CDR1 SGHTA and CDR2 FQGNSA. CDR3 size: 14 residues. Trimming pared 6 bases from V and 5 bases from J, leaving 13 bases between. The CDR3 coding sequence is TGTGCCAGCAGGAGCCCGCGGGGTACCGGGGAGCTGTTTTTT. This codes for CASRSPRGTGELFF.

This clonotype has ten or more counts. V usage is TRBV12-3 or TRBV12-4 and J usage is TRBJ1-5, with D perhaps TRBD1 (6 bases). V shed 4 bases and J shed 9 bases, with 13 bases lying between them. The CDR3 contains 13 residues. This CDR3 reads CASSSGDRLPQHF. The CDR3 DNA is TGTGCCAGCAGTTCAGGGGATAGGCTGCCCCAGCATTTT.

This clonotype was counted ten times or more. The chain joins TRBV27 to TRBJ2-7; D gene uncertain. V lost 8 bases and J lost 2, with 7 bases in between. Germline CDR1 MNHEY, CDR2 SMNVEV (reference sequence). The CDR3 is made up of 11 amino acids. The CDR3 protein is CASGLPYEQYF. The DNA of the CDR3 is TGTGCCAGCGGGTTGCCCTACGAGCAGTACTTC.

Details on this clonotype: A single base separates this from a much larger clone, so it may be a read error. This chain links TRBV11-2 with TRBJ1-5; TRBD1 might be the D (5 bases). The germline CDR1 and CDR2 sequences are SGHAT and FQNNGV. The CDR3 totals 13 residues. The CDR3 DNA reads TGTGCCGGCAGCTTCGGGGCAAATCAGCCCCAGCATTTT. It translates to CAGSFGANQPQHF. The full variable domain, completed using reference TRBV11-2 and TRBJ1-5, is EAGVAQSPRYKIIEKRQSVAFWCNPISGHATLYWYQQILGQGPKLLIQFQNNGVVDDSQLPKDRFSAERLKGVDSTLKIQPAKLEDSAVYLCAGSFGANQPQHFGDGTRLSIL.

This clonotype was counted many times. This rearrangement joins TRBV15 to TRBJ1-1; 7 bases agree with TRBD1. The CDR3 is made up of 14 amino acids. Trimming at V came to 0 bases and at J to 5 bases, leaving 3 bases not matched to a gene. CDR1 and CDR2 (germline): LNHNV, YYDKDF (reference sequence). CDR3 in amino acids: CATSRDQGETEAFF. CDR3 coding DNA: TGTGCCACCAGCAGAGATCAGGGGGAGACTGAAGCTTTCTTT.

This clonotype has at least ten counts. The chain is built from TRBV27 and TRBJ1-4, with 7 bases aligning to TRBD1. J lost 8 bases, V lost 5 bases, and 11 bases had no gene match. This CDR3 contains 15 residues. Germline V gene data show CDR1 as MNHEY and CDR2 as SMNVEV (reference sequence). The CDR3 DNA follows: TGTGCCAGCAGTCCCCTGGACAGGCGTCGGGAAAAACTGTTTTTT. Its protein product is CASSPLDRRREKLFF.

This chain links TRBV7-2 with TRBJ2-1; no definite D call. V was pared by 0 bases and J by 0 bases, with 9 bases between. The germline CDR1 and CDR2 sequences are SGHTA and FQGNSA. The length of the CDR3 is 16 residues. CDR3 protein: CASSLALRRSYNEQFF. CDR3 in DNA: TGTGCCAGCAGCTTAGCTTTACGGCGCTCCTACAATGAGCAGTTCTTC.

This clonotype was counted many times. V gene TRBV10-3 combines with J gene TRBJ1-6; tentative D call: TRBD1 (5 bases). Trimming left V 5 bases short and J 8 bases short, with 13 bases between. CDR3 size: 14 residues. CDR1 and CDR2 (germline): ENHRY, SYGVKD. CDR3 loop: CAISTDGGDSPLHF. The CDR3 DNA reads as TGTGCCATCAGTACCGACGGGGGAGATTCACCCCTCCACTTT.

This clonotype was found many times. The chain joins TRBV28 to TRBJ2-7; D remains ambiguous. The CDR3 is 14 residues long. Germline V CDR1 and CDR2: MDHEN, SYDVKM. The V end lost 4 bases, the J end lost 0 bases, and 10 bases lay between the germline ends. The DNA for the CDR3 is TGTGCCAGCAGTTCCGGTTTGGGCTCCTACGAGCAGTACTTC. This encodes CASSSGLGSYEQYF.

This clonotype was recorded at least ten times. J is TRBJ2-7 and V is TRBV28; 7 nucleotides agree with TRBD1. Germline V gene lookup returns CDR1 MDHEN and CDR2 SYDVKM. The CDR3 runs 17 residues. J gave up 0 bases and V 4 bases, and 12 bases lay outside the gene matches. The CDR3 here is CASSSPPGTAGSYEQYF. CDR3 DNA sequence: TGTGCCAGCAGTTCCCCCCCTGGGACAGCCGGCTCCTACGAGCAGTACTTC.

For the CDR3, the DNA is TGTGCCTGGTCCTCCGGGACAGGGGATCCCGCGAACACCGGGGAGCTGTTTTTT. Translating gives CAWSSGTGDPANTGELFF. The chain links TRBV30 to TRBJ2-2; 10 positions match TRBD1. The ends lost 5 bases at V and 0 bases at J; junction bases unmatched: 12. The V gene's germline CDR1 is GTSNPN and CDR2 SVGIG (reference sequence). This CDR3 spans 18 amino acids.

The rearrangement links TRBV9 to TRBJ2-5; TRBD1 might be the D (5 bases). V was trimmed by 4 bases and J by 0 bases, leaving 16 bases between them. Germline CDR1 is SGDLS and CDR2 is YYNGEE. This CDR3 comprises 16 residues. CDR3 in DNA: TGTGCCAGCAGCATAGATCAGGGTCCCAACCAAGAGACCCAGTACTTC. Protein product: CASSIDQGPNQETQYF.

This chain joins TRBV27 and TRBJ2-7, with TRBD2 as a possible D gene (6 bases). CDR1 is MNHEY, CDR2 SMNVEV, per germline (reference sequence). V gave up 4 bases and J gave up 2 bases, with 9 bases separating them. The CDR3 length is 13 residues. The CDR3 coding sequence is TGTGCCAGCAGTTCTCGGGGGACCTACGAGCAGTACTTC. This translates into CASSSRGTYEQYF.

The table lists this clonotype with many counts. The chain is built from TRBV7-9 and TRBJ2-7; 9 bases fit TRBD2. Germline CDR1 reads SEHNR; CDR2 reads FQNEAQ (reference sequence). The CDR3 loop spans 14 amino acids. V was clipped by 5 bases and J by 6 bases; unmatched bases: 8. The CDR3 sequence: CASSPPGLATEQYF. DNA for the CDR3: TGTGCCAGCAGCCCCCCGGGACTAGCAACCGAGCAGTACTTC.

The chain has TRBV7-9 and TRBJ1-3; D is unclear. Trimming took off 0 bases at V and 0 bases at J, with 6 bases between the two ends. The CDR3 runs 15 residues. Germline CDR1 and CDR2: SEHNR and FQNEAQ (reference sequence). The CDR3: CASSLAPSSGNTIYF. CDR3 bases: TGTGCCAGCAGCTTAGCACCTTCCTCTGGAAACACCATATATTTT.

This clonotype was detected many times. This rearrangement joins TRBV6-2 or TRBV6-3 to TRBJ2-5; D remains unclear. Germline CDR1 reads MNHEY; CDR2 reads SVGEGT. The CDR3 spans 10 residues. V was shortened by 10 bases and J by 3 bases, with 6 bases between the two germline ends. The CDR3 sequence is CATIEETQYF. CDR3 in DNA: TGTGCCACGATCGAAGAGACCCAGTACTTC.

V and J are TRBV2 and TRBJ2-7; 9 bases agree with TRBD2. This CDR3 has 14 residues. V shed 6 bases and J 5 bases; nucleotides not matched to a gene: 8. Germline CDR1 is SNHLY and CDR2 is FYNNEI. Here the CDR3 reads CASSPWVAGDEQYF. CDR3 bases: TGTGCCAGCAGCCCGTGGGTAGCGGGAGACGAGCAGTACTTC.

The rearrangement uses TRBV27 and TRBJ1-3; D is uncertain. This CDR3 region has 13 residues. The V end lost 4 bases, the J end lost 5 bases, and 9 bases lay between the germline ends. Germline CDR1 reads MNHEY; CDR2 reads SMNVEV (reference sequence). The CDR3: CASSSSGRNTIYF. DNA of the CDR3: TGTGCCAGCAGTTCCTCCGGCCGAAACACCATATATTTT.

Notes on this clonotype: One base away lies a much larger clone, so this may be a sequencing read error. The chain joins TRBV6-1 to TRBJ1-1; D may be TRBD1 (6 bases). The CDR3 is 12 residues long. Germline V lookup: CDR1 MNHNS, CDR2 SASEGT. The CDR3 DNA follows: TGTACCAGCAGTACAGGGTACACTGAAGCTTTCTTT. Protein: CTSSTGYTEAFF.

A word on this clonotype: At one boundary the junction diverges from the germline segment, which might be a read error. This rearrangement joins TRBV11-2 to TRBJ2-3; 10 nucleotides match TRBD2. The CDR3 runs 14 residues. In germline, CDR1 is SGHAT, CDR2 FQNNGV. This chain's CDR3 is CASSFLAGENTQYF. In DNA form, the CDR3 reads TGCGCCAGCAGCTTCCTAGCGGGAGAGAATACGCAGTATTTT.

The chain carries TRBV20-1 and TRBJ1-2; D might be TRBD1 (5 bases). Germline CDR1 is DFQATT and CDR2 is SNEGSKA (reference sequence). The CDR3 sequence is 15 residues long. Trimming cost V 0 bases and J 7 bases, with 18 bases left between them. CDR3 nucleotides: TGCAGTGCTAGAGATTTGGGGCCCGCGATCGGTGGCTACACCTTC. Encoded protein: CSARDLGPAIGGYTF.

The chain is built from TRBV18 and TRBJ2-7; 8 nucleotides agree with TRBD1. The germline V gene has CDR1 KGHSH and CDR2 LQKENI. Trimming cost V 3 bases and J 2 bases; bases outside gene matches: 12. This CDR3 region has 17 residues. CDR3: CASSPLQGQGAAYEQYF. Here the CDR3 DNA reads TGTGCCAGCTCACCCCTCCAGGGCCAGGGGGCGGCCTACGAGCAGTACTTC. The full variable domain, rest sourced from reference TRBV18 and TRBJ2-7, is NAGVMQNPRHLVRRRGQEARLRCSPMKGHSHVYWYRQLPEEGLKFMVYLQKENIIDESGMPKERFSAEFPKEGPSILRIQQVVRGDSAAYFCASSPLQGQGAAYEQYFGPGTRLTVT.

V gene TRBV6-2 or TRBV6-3 combines with J gene TRBJ2-1, with a weak D call TRBD2 (5 bases). Germline V CDR1 and CDR2: MNHEY, SVGEGT. The V end was cut by 6 bases, the J end by 8 bases, with 17 bases between. The CDR3 extends over 14 amino acids. The DNA for the CDR3 is TGTGCCAGCAGAGGAGCGGCAAAGGGAGATGAGCAGTTCTTC. Encoded protein: CASRGAAKGDEQFF.

This clonotype was counted a few times. This chain connects TRBV27 to TRBJ2-6; D might be TRBD2 (6 bases). The CDR3 sequence is 18 residues long. The germline gives CDR1 MNHEY, CDR2 SMNVEV (reference sequence). The V and J ends lost 1 base and 0 bases respectively, with 13 bases between them. Here the CDR3 DNA reads TGTGCCAGCAGTTTATTAGCGGTGTCCAGCTCTGGGGCCAACGTCCTGACTTTC. It encodes CASSLLAVSSSGANVLTF.

This clonotype has at least ten counts. The V gene is TRBV7-2, the J gene TRBJ2-7; 8 bases align to TRBD1. J lost 5 bases, V lost 4 bases, and 7 bases had no gene match. This CDR3 spans 14 amino acids. The germline V gene has CDR1 SGHTA and CDR2 FQGNSA. The chain's CDR3 is CASSSGQGWHEQYF. The CDR3 coding sequence is TGTGCCAGCAGCTCCGGACAGGGATGGCACGAGCAGTACTTC.

This sequence joins TRBV29-1 and TRBJ1-1; tentatively, D is TRBD1 (5 bases). CDR1 and CDR2 (germline): SQVTM, ANQGSEA. This CDR3 spans 11 amino acids. The ends were cut back, 4 bases at V and 8 bases at J, with 11 bases in the middle. In DNA, the CDR3 is TGCAGCGTTGGGGGGGGTATCGAAGCTTTCTTT. Translated: CSVGGGIEAFF.

The sample holds a few counts of this clonotype. V gene TRBV7-9 combines with J gene TRBJ2-6, with 9 bases lining up with TRBD2. This CDR3 contains 17 residues. The J segment lost 0 bases and the V segment lost 5 bases, leaving 5 bases of the junction unmatched. CDR1 is SEHNR, CDR2 FQNEAQ, per germline (reference sequence). The CDR3 spells CASSLGLASSGANVLTF. In DNA, the CDR3 is TGTGCCAGCAGCCTAGGACTAGCGAGCTCTGGGGCCAACGTCCTGACTTTC.

The table lists this clonotype with a few counts. The rearrangement uses TRBV19 and TRBJ2-1; weak D call: TRBD1 (6 bases). The germline gives CDR1 LNHDA, CDR2 SQIVND (reference sequence). The V end lost 4 bases, the J end lost 10 bases, and 23 bases lay between the germline ends. This CDR3 is built from 16 residues. CDR3 in amino acids: CASSNQGISLVSEQFF. CDR3 nucleotide sequence: TGTGCCAGTAGTAACCAGGGGATATCCCTTGTAAGCGAGCAGTTCTTC. The whole variable domain, remainder taken from reference TRBV19 and TRBJ2-1, is DGGITQSPKYLFRKEGQNVTLSCEQNLNHDAMYWYRQDPGQGLRLIYYSQIVNDFQKGDIAEGYSVSREKKESFPLTVTSAQKNPTAFYLCASSNQGISLVSEQFFGPGTRLTVL.

This clonotype was seen repeatedly, ten times or more. The V gene is TRBV6-1, the J gene TRBJ2-7, with 9 bases matching TRBD2. Unmatched junction bases numbered 7, after V lost 5 bases and J lost 2 bases. CDR3 length: 15 amino acids. CDR1 MNHNS and CDR2 SASEGT come from the germline V gene. For the CDR3, the DNA is TGTGCCAGCAGTAATAGCGGGAGCACAACCTACGAGCAGTACTTC. This encodes CASSNSGSTTYEQYF.

This chain uses TRBV28 with TRBJ1-4; D might be TRBD1 (6 bases). The V gene lost 6 bases and the J gene lost 11 bases, with 13 bases spanning the gap. The V gene's germline CDR1 is MDHEN and CDR2 SYDVKM. This CDR3 region has 12 residues. The CDR3 DNA sequence: TGTGCCAGCAGCCGGGGGCATGGGAAACTGTTTTTT. Encoded protein: CASSRGHGKLFF.